Listed below are T cell receptor beta chains from one sample, sequenced in a study of control samples from healthy donors and cancer patients. Assay used: immunoSEQ multiplex PCR; TCRdb lists only in-frame clones, some missing. Among some 79,000 clones listed, about 90% were seen once. The specimen was blood. Receptors originate from a woman between 50 and 59 years old in good health. Both conserved end residues are part of each CDR3. D genes are given only for firm matches. Some rows have no size entry. The others give once, few or many, or a class for an expanded clone.

abundance,d_gene,j_gene,v_gene,CDR3nt,CDR3aa
.,.,TRBJ1-5,TRBV28,TGTGCCAGCAGTTCTGTGGGGCGGATCAATCAGCCCCAGCATTTT,CASSSVGRINQPQHF
.,TRBD2,TRBJ2-2,TRBV9,TGTGCCAGCAGCGTCGCCCGACTAGCGGGAAAGATGGGTCCGAACACCGGGGAGCTGTTTTTT,CASSVARLAGKMGPNTGELFF
.,.,TRBJ2-2,TRBV7-9,TGTGCCAGCAGCTTTGGGGGGTCGATCCGGGAGCTGTTTTTT,CASSFGGSIRELFF
.,TRBD2,TRBJ2-1,TRBV27,TGTGCCAGCAGTTTATCCGGGACTAGCGGGACTGGTGAGCAGTTCTTC,CASSLSGTSGTGEQFF
.,TRBD1,TRBJ2-5,TRBV2,TGTGCCACCAAAACCCGGGTAGGGGGCAGAGAGACCCAGTACTTC,CATKTRVGGRETQYF
.,.,TRBJ1-4,TRBV7-9,TGTGCCAGCACCCAGGAGGAAAAACTGTTTTTT,CASTQEEKLFF
.,TRBD2,TRBJ2-3,TRBV3-1/TRBV3-2,TGTGCCAGCAGCCCGACTAGCGGGAGGCTGGTGGCAGATACGCAGTATTTT,CASSPTSGRLVADTQYF
.,TRBD2,TRBJ2-1,TRBV19,TGTGCCAGTAGTATGTTGGGGGCGACCAGCGGGAGGGCCAATGAGCAGTTCTTC,CASSMLGATSGRANEQFF
few,.,TRBJ2-7,TRBV28,TGTGCCAGCAGTTTGACGGAATACGAGCAGTACTTC,CASSLTEYEQYF
.,.,TRBJ2-2,TRBV28,TGTGCCAGCAGTTCCCCCCCACCGAACACCGGGGAGCTGTTTTTT,CASSSPPPNTGELFF
.,TRBD1,TRBJ1-5,TRBV5-5,TGTGCCAGCAGCGATTACAGGGGAGGAGGCAATCAGCCCCAGCATTTT,CASSDYRGGGNQPQHF
.,TRBD1,TRBJ2-3,TRBV7-2,TGTGCCAGCAGCTCACGCGACAGGGGAGATACGCAGTATTTT,CASSSRDRGDTQYF
.,.,TRBJ2-5,TRBV4-2,TGTGCCAGCAGCCAACGAGAGACCCAGTACTTC,CASSQRETQYF
.,.,TRBJ1-3,TRBV7-9,TGTGCCAGCAGCGACCCCAGGGGACTCTCTGGAAACACCATATATTTT,CASSDPRGLSGNTIYF
.,TRBD2,TRBJ2-7,TRBV5-1,TGCGCCAGCAGATTCGGGGGGGTTCTGCCCTACGAGCAGTACTTC,CASRFGGVLPYEQYF
.,.,TRBJ1-6,TRBV28,TGTGCCAGCACTCAACTGGGGGCGGTTTCACCCCTCCACTTT,CASTQLGAVSPLHF
.,TRBD2,TRBJ2-7,TRBV7-9,TGTGCCAGCAGCCAGATAGGGACTAGCGGGAGCTCCTACGAGCAGTACTTC,CASSQIGTSGSSYEQYF
few,.,TRBJ1-1,TRBV5-1,TGCGCCAGCAGCTTGGCCGGGACTATGAACACTGAAGCTTTCTTT,CASSLAGTMNTEAFF
.,.,TRBJ2-5,TRBV27,TGTGCCAGCAGTTTTTGGGGGAGGCAAGAGACCCAGTACTTC,CASSFWGRQETQYF
.,TRBD1,TRBJ2-7,TRBV6-2/TRBV6-3,TGTGCCAGCAGTCTGGACAGGGATGGCGAGCAGTACTTC,CASSLDRDGEQYF
few,.,TRBJ1-2,TRBV6-5,TGTGCCAGCAGTTACCTTAGCATCGCCGCTAACTATGGCTACACCTTC,CASSYLSIAANYGYTF
once,.,TRBJ1-5,TRBV19,TGTGCCAGTAGTTTTCTCTCTAGCCCGGCCCAACATCAGCCCCAGCATTTT,CASSFLSSPAQHQPQHF
.,.,TRBJ2-2,TRBV18,TGTGCCAGCTCACCAGGGGTAGCGGCGAACACCGGGGAGCTGTTTTTT,CASSPGVAANTGELFF
.,TRBD1,TRBJ1-2,TRBV30,TGTGCCTGGAGCTTAGGACAGGGAGGCTTAGGCTACACCTTC,CAWSLGQGGLGYTF
.,TRBD1,TRBJ2-1,TRBV14,TGTGCCAGCAGCCAAGGAAGGGGGCTCTCCTACAATGAGCAGTTCTTC,CASSQGRGLSYNEQFF
.,.,TRBJ1-4,TRBV6-5,TGTGCCAGCAGTAAAACCGGGACGGCTAATGAAAAACTGTTTTTT,CASSKTGTANEKLFF
.,.,TRBJ2-4,TRBV6-5,TGTGCCAGCAGACGGAGTCTCATAGCCAAAAACATTCAGTACTTC,CASRRSLIAKNIQYF